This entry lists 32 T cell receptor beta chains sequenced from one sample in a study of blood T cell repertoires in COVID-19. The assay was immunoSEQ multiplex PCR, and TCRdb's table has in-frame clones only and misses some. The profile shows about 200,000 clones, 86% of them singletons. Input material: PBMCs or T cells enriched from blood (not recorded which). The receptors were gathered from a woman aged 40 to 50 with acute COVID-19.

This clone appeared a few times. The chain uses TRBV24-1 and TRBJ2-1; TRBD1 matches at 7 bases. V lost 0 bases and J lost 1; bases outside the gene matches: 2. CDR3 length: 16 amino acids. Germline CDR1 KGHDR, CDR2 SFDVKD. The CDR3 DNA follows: TGTGCCACCAGTGATTTGCAACAGGGGTCCTACAATGAGCAGTTCTTC. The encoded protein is CATSDLQQGSYNEQFF.

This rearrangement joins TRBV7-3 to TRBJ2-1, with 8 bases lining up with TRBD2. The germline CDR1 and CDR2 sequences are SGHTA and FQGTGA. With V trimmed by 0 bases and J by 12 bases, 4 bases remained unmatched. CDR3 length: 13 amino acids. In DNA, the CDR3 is TGTGCCAGCAGCTTAACGACGGCGGGAGGGCAGTTCTTC. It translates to CASSLTTAGGQFF.

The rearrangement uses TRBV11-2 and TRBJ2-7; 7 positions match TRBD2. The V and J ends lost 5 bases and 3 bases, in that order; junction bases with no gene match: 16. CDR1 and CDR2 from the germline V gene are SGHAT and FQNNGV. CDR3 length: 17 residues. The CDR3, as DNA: TGTGCCAGCAGCCCACACCGGTGGGGGGGTTGGGTCTACGAGCAGTACTTC. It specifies CASSPHRWGGWVYEQYF.

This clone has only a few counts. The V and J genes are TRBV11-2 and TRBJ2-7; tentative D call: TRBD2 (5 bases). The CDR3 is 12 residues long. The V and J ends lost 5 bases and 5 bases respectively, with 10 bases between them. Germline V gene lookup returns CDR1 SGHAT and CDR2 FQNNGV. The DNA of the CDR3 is TGTGCCAGCAGCCTCGGGATTGACGAGCAGTACTTC. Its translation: CASSLGIDEQYF.

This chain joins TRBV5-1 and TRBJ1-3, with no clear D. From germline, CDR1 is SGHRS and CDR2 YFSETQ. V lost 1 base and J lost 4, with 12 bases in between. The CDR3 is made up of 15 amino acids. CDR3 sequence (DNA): TGCGCCAGCAGCTTGTCACGGGGTACCGGAAACACCATATATTTT. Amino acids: CASSLSRGTGNTIYF.

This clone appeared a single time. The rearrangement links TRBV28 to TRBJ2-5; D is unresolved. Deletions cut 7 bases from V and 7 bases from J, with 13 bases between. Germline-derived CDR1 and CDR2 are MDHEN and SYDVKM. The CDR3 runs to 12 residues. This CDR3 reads CASTQVYGTQYF. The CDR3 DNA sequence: TGTGCCAGCACCCAGGTTTACGGGACCCAGTACTTC. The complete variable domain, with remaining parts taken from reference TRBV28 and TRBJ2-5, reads DVKVTQSSRYLVKRTGEKVFLECVQDMDHENMFWYRQDPGLGLRLIYFSYDVKMKEKGDIPEGYSVSREKKERFSLILESASTNQTSMYLCASTQVYGTQYFGPGTRLLVL.

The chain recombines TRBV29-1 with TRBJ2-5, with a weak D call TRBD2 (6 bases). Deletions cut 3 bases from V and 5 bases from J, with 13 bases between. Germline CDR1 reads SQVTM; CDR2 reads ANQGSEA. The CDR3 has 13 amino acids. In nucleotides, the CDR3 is TGCAGCGTTGAGGCGGAGGGGCGGGAGACCCAGTACTTC. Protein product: CSVEAEGRETQYF.

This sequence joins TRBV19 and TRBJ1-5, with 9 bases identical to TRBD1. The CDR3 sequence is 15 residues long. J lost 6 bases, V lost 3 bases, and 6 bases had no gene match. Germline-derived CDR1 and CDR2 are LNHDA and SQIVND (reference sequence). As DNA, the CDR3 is TGTGCCAGTAGTATGACCGGGACAGGGTTTCAGCCCCAGCATTTT. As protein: CASSMTGTGFQPQHF. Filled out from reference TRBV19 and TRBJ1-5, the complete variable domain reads DGGITQSPKYLFRKEGQNVTLSCEQNLNHDAMYWYRQDPGQGLRLIYYSQIVNDFQKGDIAEGYSVSREKKESFPLTVTSAQKNPTAFYLCASSMTGTGFQPQHFGDGTRLSIL.

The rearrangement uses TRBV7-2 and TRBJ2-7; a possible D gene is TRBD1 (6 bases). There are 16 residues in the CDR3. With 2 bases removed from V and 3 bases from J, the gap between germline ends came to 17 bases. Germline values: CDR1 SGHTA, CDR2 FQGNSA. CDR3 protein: CASSLNRVPDVYEQYF. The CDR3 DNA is TGTGCCAGCAGCTTAAACAGGGTTCCCGACGTCTACGAGCAGTACTTC.

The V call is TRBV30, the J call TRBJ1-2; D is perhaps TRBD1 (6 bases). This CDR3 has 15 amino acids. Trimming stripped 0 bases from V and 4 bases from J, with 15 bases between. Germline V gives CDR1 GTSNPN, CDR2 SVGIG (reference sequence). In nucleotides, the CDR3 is TGTGCCTGGAGTGTACGGCCAGGGGATCCCTATGGCTACACCTTC. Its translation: CAWSVRPGDPYGYTF. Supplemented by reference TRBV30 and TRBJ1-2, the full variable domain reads SQTIHQWPATLVQPVGSPLSLECTVEGTSNPNLYWYRQAAGRGLQLLFYSVGIGQISSEVPQNLSASRPQDRQFILSSKKLLLSDSGFYLCAWSVRPGDPYGYTFGSGTRLTVV.

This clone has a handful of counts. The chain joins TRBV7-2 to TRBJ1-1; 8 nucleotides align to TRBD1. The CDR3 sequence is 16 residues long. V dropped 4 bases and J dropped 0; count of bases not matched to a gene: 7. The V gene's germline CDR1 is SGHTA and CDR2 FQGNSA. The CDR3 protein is CASSSRDRTMNTEAFF. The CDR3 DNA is TGTGCCAGCAGCTCCCGGGACAGGACCATGAACACTGAAGCTTTCTTT.

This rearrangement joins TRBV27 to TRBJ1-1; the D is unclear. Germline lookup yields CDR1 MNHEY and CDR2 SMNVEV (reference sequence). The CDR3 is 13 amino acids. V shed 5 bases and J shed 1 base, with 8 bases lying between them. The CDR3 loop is CASSVQKNTEAFF. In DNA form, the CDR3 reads TGTGCCAGCAGTGTCCAGAAGAACACTGAAGCTTTCTTT.

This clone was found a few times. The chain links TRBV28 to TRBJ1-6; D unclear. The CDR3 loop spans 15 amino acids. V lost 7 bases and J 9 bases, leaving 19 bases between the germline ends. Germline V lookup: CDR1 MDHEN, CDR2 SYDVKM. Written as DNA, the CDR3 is TGTGCCAGCACTCACAGCCCGGATAAGAGTTCACCCCTCCACTTT. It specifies CASTHSPDKSSPLHF. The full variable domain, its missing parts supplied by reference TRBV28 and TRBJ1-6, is DVKVTQSSRYLVKRTGEKVFLECVQDMDHENMFWYRQDPGLGLRLIYFSYDVKMKEKGDIPEGYSVSREKKERFSLILESASTNQTSMYLCASTHSPDKSSPLHFGNGTRLTVT.

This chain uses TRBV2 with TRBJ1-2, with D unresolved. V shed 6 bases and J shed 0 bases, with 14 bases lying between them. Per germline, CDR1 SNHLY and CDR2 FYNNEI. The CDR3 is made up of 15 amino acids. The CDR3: CASSPAGRTNYGYTF. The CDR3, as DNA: TGTGCCAGCAGCCCCGCGGGCAGAACTAACTATGGCTACACCTTC.

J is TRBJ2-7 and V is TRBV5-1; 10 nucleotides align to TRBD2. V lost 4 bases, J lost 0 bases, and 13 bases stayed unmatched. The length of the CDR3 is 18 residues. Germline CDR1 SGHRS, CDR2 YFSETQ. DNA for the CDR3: TGCGCCAGCAGCCCGGGGGTAGCGGGAGGCCCAATCTCCTACGAGCAGTACTTC. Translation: CASSPGVAGGPISYEQYF.

CDR3 nucleotide sequence: TGTGCCAGCAGCGTAGTGGAGGGAGGGCCGAACACCGGGGAGCTGTTTTTT. Its protein is CASSVVEGGPNTGELFF. V and J are TRBV9 and TRBJ2-2, with 7 positions matching TRBD2. Per germline, CDR1 SGDLS and CDR2 YYNGEE. V gave up 0 bases and J gave up 0 bases; unmatched junction bases: 5. This CDR3 is 17 amino acids long.

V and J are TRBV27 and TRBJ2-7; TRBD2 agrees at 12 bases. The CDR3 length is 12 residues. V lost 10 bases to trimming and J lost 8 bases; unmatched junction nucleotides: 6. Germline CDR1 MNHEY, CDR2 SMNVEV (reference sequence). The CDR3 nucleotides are TGTGCCATCGGGACTAGCGGGTGGAAGCAGTACTTC. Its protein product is CAIGTSGWKQYF.

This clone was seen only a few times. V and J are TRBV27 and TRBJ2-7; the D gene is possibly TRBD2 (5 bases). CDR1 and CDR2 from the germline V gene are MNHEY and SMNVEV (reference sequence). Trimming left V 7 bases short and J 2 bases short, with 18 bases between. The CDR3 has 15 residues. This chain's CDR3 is CASTPRGYRPYEQYF. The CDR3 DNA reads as TGTGCCAGCACCCCCAGAGGGTACCGTCCCTACGAGCAGTACTTC.

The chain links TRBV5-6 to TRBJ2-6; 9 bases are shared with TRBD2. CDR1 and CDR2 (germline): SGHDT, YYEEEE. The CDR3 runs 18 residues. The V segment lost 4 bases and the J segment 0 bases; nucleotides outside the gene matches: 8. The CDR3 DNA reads TGTGCCAGCAGCCAGACTAGCGGATCTAGCTCTGGGGCCAACGTCCTGACTTTC. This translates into CASSQTSGSSSGANVLTF. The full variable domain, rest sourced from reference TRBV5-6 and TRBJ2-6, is DAGVTQSPTHLIKTRGQQVTLRCSPKSGHDTVSWYQQALGQGPQFIFQYYEEEERQRGNFPDRFSGHQFPNYSSELNVNALLLGDSALYLCASSQTSGSSSGANVLTFGAGSRLTVL.

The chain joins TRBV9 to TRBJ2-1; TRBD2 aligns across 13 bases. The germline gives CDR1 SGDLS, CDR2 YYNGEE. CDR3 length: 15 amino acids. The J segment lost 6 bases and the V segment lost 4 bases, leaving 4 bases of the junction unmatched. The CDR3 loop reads CASSPGLAGFNEQFF. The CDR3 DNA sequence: TGTGCCAGCAGCCCGGGACTAGCGGGATTCAATGAGCAGTTCTTC.

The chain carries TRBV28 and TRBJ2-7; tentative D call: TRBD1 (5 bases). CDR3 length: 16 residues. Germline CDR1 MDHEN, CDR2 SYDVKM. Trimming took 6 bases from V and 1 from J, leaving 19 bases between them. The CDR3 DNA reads TGTGCCAGCAGCTCTACAGGATACCTGGGTTCCTACGAGCAGTACTTC. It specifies CASSSTGYLGSYEQYF.

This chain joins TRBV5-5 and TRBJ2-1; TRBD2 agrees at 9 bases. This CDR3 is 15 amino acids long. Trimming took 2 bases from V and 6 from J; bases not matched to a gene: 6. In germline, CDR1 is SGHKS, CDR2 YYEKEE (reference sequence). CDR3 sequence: CASSFVAGVSNEQFF. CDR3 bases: TGTGCCAGCAGCTTTGTAGCGGGAGTAAGCAATGAGCAGTTCTTC.

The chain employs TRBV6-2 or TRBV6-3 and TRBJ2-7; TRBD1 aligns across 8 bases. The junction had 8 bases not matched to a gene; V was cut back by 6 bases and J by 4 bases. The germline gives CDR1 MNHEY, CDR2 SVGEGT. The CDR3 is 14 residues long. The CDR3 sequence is CASSPDRAKYEQYF. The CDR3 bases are TGTGCCAGCAGCCCGGACAGGGCGAAATACGAGCAGTACTTC.

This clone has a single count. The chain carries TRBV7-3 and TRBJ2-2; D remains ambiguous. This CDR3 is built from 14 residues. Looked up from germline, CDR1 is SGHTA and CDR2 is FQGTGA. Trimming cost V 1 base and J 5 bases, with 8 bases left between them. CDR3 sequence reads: CASSLNPITGELFF. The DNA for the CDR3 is TGTGCCAGCAGCTTAAATCCTATAACCGGGGAGCTGTTTTTT.

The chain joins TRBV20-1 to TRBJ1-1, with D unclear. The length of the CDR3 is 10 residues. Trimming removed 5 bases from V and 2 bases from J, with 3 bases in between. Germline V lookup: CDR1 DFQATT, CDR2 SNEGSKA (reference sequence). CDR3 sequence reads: CSALNTEAFF. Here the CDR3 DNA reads TGCAGTGCTCTAAACACTGAAGCTTTCTTT.

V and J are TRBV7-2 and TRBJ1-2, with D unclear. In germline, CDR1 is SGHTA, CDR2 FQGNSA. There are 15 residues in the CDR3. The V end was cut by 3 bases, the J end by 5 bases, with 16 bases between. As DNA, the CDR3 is TGTGCCAGCAGCTTGGAGGCGGGCTCCAGGTATGGCTACACCTTC. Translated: CASSLEAGSRYGYTF.

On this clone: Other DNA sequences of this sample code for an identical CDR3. The CDR3 spells CASSQASTDTQYF. In DNA form, the CDR3 reads TGTGCCAGCAGCCAGGCTAGCACAGATACGCAGTATTTT. The chain is built from TRBV3-1 (or the pseudogene TRBV3-2) and TRBJ2-3; D is unresolved. Trimming stripped 3 bases from V and 0 bases from J, with 4 bases between. The CDR3 is 13 residues long. Germline CDR1 LGHDT, CDR2 YNNKEL (reference sequence).

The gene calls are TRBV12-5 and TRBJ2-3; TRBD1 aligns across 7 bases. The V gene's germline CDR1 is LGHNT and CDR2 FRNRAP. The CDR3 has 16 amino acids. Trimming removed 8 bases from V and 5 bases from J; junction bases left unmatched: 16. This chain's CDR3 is CASSNGDSLVRDTQYF. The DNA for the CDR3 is TGTGCTAGTTCAAACGGGGACAGTCTGGTCCGAGATACGCAGTATTTT.

The DNA of the CDR3 is TGTGCCAGCAGCAGGGGGACGTCAGCAGATACGCAGTATTTT. Protein product: CASSRGTSADTQYF. This chain uses TRBV6-5 with TRBJ2-3, with 7 bases aligning to TRBD1. CDR3 length: 14 residues. The ends lost 6 bases at V and 4 bases at J; junction bases unmatched: 7. In germline, CDR1 is MNHEY, CDR2 SVGAGI.

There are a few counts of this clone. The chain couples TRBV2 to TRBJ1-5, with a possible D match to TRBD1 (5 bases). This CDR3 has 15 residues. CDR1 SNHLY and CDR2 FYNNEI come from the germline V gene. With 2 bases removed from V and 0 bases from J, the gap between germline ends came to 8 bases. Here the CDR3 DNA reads TGTGCCAGCAGTGAACAGGGCCGTAGCAATCAGCCCCAGCATTTT. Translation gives CASSEQGRSNQPQHF. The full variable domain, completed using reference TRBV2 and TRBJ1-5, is EPEVTQTPSHQVTQMGQEVILRCVPISNHLYFYWYRQILGQKVEFLVSFYNNEISEKSEIFDDQFSVERPDGSNFTLKIRSTKLEDSAMYFCASSEQGRSNQPQHFGDGTRLSIL.

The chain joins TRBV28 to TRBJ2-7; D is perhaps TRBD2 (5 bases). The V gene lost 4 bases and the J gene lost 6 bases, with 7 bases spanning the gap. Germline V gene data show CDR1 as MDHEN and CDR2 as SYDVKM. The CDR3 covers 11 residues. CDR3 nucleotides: TGTGCCAGCAGTTGGAGGAGCGAGCAGTACTTC. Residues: CASSWRSEQYF.

CDR3: CSGRNRGEQYF. For the CDR3, the DNA is TGCAGCGGAAGAAACAGGGGCGAGCAGTACTTC. This chain links TRBV29-1 with TRBJ2-7; 7 positions match TRBD1. After removal of 7 bases from V and 6 bases from J, the junction contained 6 bases not matched to a gene. The CDR3 is made up of 11 amino acids. Per the germline V gene, CDR1 is SQVTM and CDR2 is ANQGSEA.